This T cell receptor beta chain is from a study of T-cell memory formation after mild COVID-19. Study-level background: Clusters of TCRs were largely donor specific.

This clonotype was detected a few times. The antigen is not known. Germline values: CDR1 SGHTA, CDR2 FQGTGA. V lost 5 bases, J lost 2 bases, and 7 bases stayed unmatched. The CDR3 is 17 residues long. Study conclusions and caveats: CD4+ contracting clones were mainly CM and EM; CD8+ ones, EMRA.

After 5'RACE with constant-segment primers, TCR alpha and TCR beta cDNA libraries carrying sample barcodes and UMIs were obtained. Each CDR3 protein is one row after TCRdb ran MiXCR on the 5' RACE reads. This table has fewer than 400,000 distinct CDR3 sequences, roughly 15% appearing once. The chain uses TRBV7-3 and TRBJ2-3; TRBD2 matches at 13 bases. The sequenced sample was PBMCs or a T cell subset sorted from them (not recorded which). The TCR was taken from a man younger than 35 who had mild COVID-19 (a few samples of this study predate the infection). Cell type and time point are not known. In DNA, the CDR3 is TGTGCCAGCAGCCTACGGACTAGCGGGGGCCCCACAGATACGCAGTATTTT. It yields the protein CASSLRTSGGPTDTQYF.